The 3 T cell receptor beta chains presented below share a single source sample, sequenced in a study of T cell changes during pregnancy in multiple sclerosis. Generated by immunoSEQ multiplex PCR, the TCRdb table keeps only in-frame clones and is missing some. The data hold over 10,000 clones, with approximately 88% observed a single time. Specimen: CD8+ T cells from peripheral blood mononuclear cells, collected in the second trimester of pregnancy. These receptors were taken from a female donor in good health, enrolled as a control in a pregnancy study.

The V call is TRBV27, the J call TRBJ2-7; D ambiguous. Germline CDR1 and CDR2: MNHEY and SMNVEV (reference sequence). This CDR3 is built from 14 residues. Trimming removed 3 bases from V and 3 bases from J, with 12 bases in between. CDR3: CASSFMGSHYEQYF. In nucleotides, the CDR3 is TGTGCCAGCAGTTTCATGGGCTCCCACTACGAGCAGTACTTC.

This chain uses TRBV6-5 with TRBJ1-1, with 9 bases matching TRBD1. Trimming cost V 5 bases and J 5 bases; bases outside gene matches: 9. Per germline, CDR1 MNHEY and CDR2 SVGAGI. This CDR3 has 15 amino acids. The CDR3 reads CASSTNRGRKTEAFF. In nucleotides, the CDR3 is TGTGCCAGCAGTACTAACAGGGGGCGGAAGACTGAAGCTTTCTTT.

The V gene is TRBV5-4, the J gene TRBJ2-2; D is undetermined. The germline V gene encodes CDR1 SGHNT and CDR2 YYREEE (reference sequence). This CDR3 has 12 residues. Trimming pared 3 bases from V and 3 bases from J, leaving 3 bases between. The CDR3 sequence: CASSSYTGELFF. The DNA of the CDR3 is TGTGCCAGCAGCTCGTACACCGGGGAGCTGTTTTTT.